This T cell receptor beta chain is drawn from a study of lymphopenia after photon versus proton radiotherapy. General observations from the study: Relative stability marked proton patients; photon patients lost diversity and naive cells. In patients who died, overall survival fell as post-nadir TCR diversity dropped more. Authors raise, but do not show, better survival with proton therapy. Oligoclonal CD8+ Temra expansion after nadir drove photon patients' diversity drop.

Only in-frame clones appear in the TCRdb table, and some are missing; sequencing was by immunoSEQ multiplex PCR. Among about 26,000 clones listed, 80% to 85% were seen once. This clone was found a few times. Its matching antigen is unknown. The germline V gene has CDR1 SGDLS and CDR2 YYNGEE. Unmatched junction bases numbered 6, after V lost 0 bases and J lost 4 bases. This CDR3 has 16 amino acids. V is TRBV9 and J is TRBJ2-7; 11 bases align to TRBD2. The sequencing here drew on peripheral blood, taken from a patient treated with photon-based radiotherapy. This TCR came from a woman in her forties or fifties with pancreatic cancer. The CDR3: CASSVDSGRAGYEQYF. The CDR3 region has the DNA TGTGCCAGCAGCGTAGATAGCGGGAGGGCCGGATACGAGCAGTACTTC.